These 32 T cell receptor beta chains originate from one sample sequenced in a study of blood T cell repertoires in COVID-19. Only in-frame clones appear in the TCRdb table, and some are missing; sequencing was by immunoSEQ multiplex PCR. Among roughly 180,000 clones listed, 79% were seen once. Sequenced sample: peripheral blood. These receptors came from a woman aged 60-75 years with COVID-19, enrolled during active disease.

V and J are TRBV9 and TRBJ1-4; a possible D gene is TRBD1 (5 bases). Trimming cost V 4 bases and J 7 bases, with 14 bases left between them. CDR3 length equals 14 residues. The germline gives CDR1 SGDLS, CDR2 YYNGEE. CDR3 region: CASSRWGVSEKLFF. The CDR3 nucleotides read TGTGCCAGCAGCCGCTGGGGGGTTTCTGAAAAACTGTTTTTT.

V is TRBV7-9 and J is TRBJ1-3; D may be TRBD1 (6 bases). The CDR3 spans 16 residues. V was cut by 5 bases and J by 2 bases, with 16 bases left in between. Germline V CDR1 and CDR2: SEHNR, FQNEAQ (reference sequence). CDR3 DNA sequence: TGTGCCAGCAGCCCACTTACAGGGTCTGCTGGAAACACCATATATTTT. Its protein is CASSPLTGSAGNTIYF.

The rearrangement links TRBV7-9 to TRBJ2-1, with TRBD1 matching 9 bases. Trimming cost V 2 bases and J 4 bases; bases outside gene matches: 6. There are 16 residues in the CDR3. CDR1 SEHNR and CDR2 FQNEAQ come from the germline V gene (reference sequence). CDR3 protein: CASSLLGTGRYNEQFF. The CDR3 coding sequence is TGTGCCAGCAGCTTATTGGGGACAGGGCGATACAATGAGCAGTTCTTC.

The J gene is TRBJ1-2, the V gene TRBV25-1, with 12 bases fitting TRBD1. Per germline, CDR1 MGHDK and CDR2 SYGVNS. The CDR3 is 16 residues long. V was pared by 0 bases and J by 4 bases, with 3 bases of the junction left unmatched. Written as DNA, the CDR3 is TGTGCCAGCAGTGAATATGGGACAGGGGGCATCTATGGCTACACCTTC. It encodes CASSEYGTGGIYGYTF.

CDR3 sequence: CASSPETGSHEQFF. The CDR3 DNA sequence: TGTGCCAGCTCACCAGAAACTGGGAGCCACGAGCAGTTCTTC. V gene TRBV18 combines with J gene TRBJ2-1; D possibly corresponds to TRBD2 (5 bases). CDR3 length: 14 amino acids. Per the germline V gene, CDR1 is KGHSH and CDR2 is LQKENI. V lost 2 bases and J 10 bases, leaving 15 bases between the germline ends. The complete variable domain, with remaining parts taken from reference TRBV18 and TRBJ2-1, reads NAGVMQNPRHLVRRRGQEARLRCSPMKGHSHVYWYRQLPEEGLKFMVYLQKENIIDESGMPKERFSAEFPKEGPSILRIQQVVRGDSAAYFCASSPETGSHEQFFGPGTRLTVL.

CDR3 region: CASSLVSEGEQYF. The DNA of the CDR3 is TGCGCCAGCAGCTTGGTTTCAGAGGGCGAGCAGTACTTC. The gene calls are TRBV5-1 and TRBJ2-7; tentatively, D is TRBD2 (5 bases). This CDR3 comprises 13 residues. V was pared by 0 bases and J by 6 bases, with 10 bases between. Germline-derived CDR1 and CDR2 are SGHRS and YFSETQ.

V and J are TRBV5-3 and TRBJ2-7; 13 nucleotides align to TRBD2. TRBV5-3 is an ORF; its function is uncertain. The CDR3 extends over 17 amino acids. Losses at the gene ends were 4 bases for V and 1 base for J; bases not matched to a gene: 8. CDR3 bases: TGTGCCAGAAGCCGGAGGGCGACTAGCGGGAGGTCCTACGAGCAGTACTTC. It codes for CARSRRATSGRSYEQYF.

Here the CDR3 DNA reads TGTGCCAGCAGCCCCGGGACAGGGTATGTTGAGCAGTTCTTC. Its translation: CASSPGTGYVEQFF. The genes are TRBV2 and TRBJ2-1; 9 bases are shared with TRBD1. Germline V gives CDR1 SNHLY, CDR2 FYNNEI. V lost 6 bases to trimming and J lost 9 bases; unmatched junction nucleotides: 9. This CDR3 has 14 amino acids.

The J gene is TRBJ2-5, the V gene TRBV5-1; 7 nucleotides agree with TRBD1. The J segment lost 5 bases and the V segment lost 4 bases, leaving 17 bases of the junction unmatched. CDR3 length: 17 residues. The germline gives CDR1 SGHRS, CDR2 YFSETQ. The CDR3 coding sequence is TGCGCCAGCAGCACCACAGGGGTGACAACGATTGGGGAGACCCAGTACTTC. It translates to CASSTTGVTTIGETQYF.

The chain is built from TRBV28 and TRBJ2-3, with 14 bases fitting TRBD2. The length of the CDR3 is 15 residues. Germline CDR1 reads MDHEN; CDR2 reads SYDVKM. V shed 5 bases and J 9 bases; nucleotides not matched to a gene: 7. In nucleotides, the CDR3 is TGTGCCAGCAGTATGACTAGCGGGAGGGAGGAGACGCAGTATTTT. This gives the protein CASSMTSGREETQYF.

This clone was seen a single time. The chain recombines TRBV2 with TRBJ1-2; unclear D gene. Trimming shortened V by 8 bases and J by 2 bases, and 15 bases separated the two germline ends. Per the germline V gene, CDR1 is SNHLY and CDR2 is FYNNEI. The CDR3 has 14 residues. The CDR3 DNA follows: TGTGCCAGCGGACCCGAGGAGGGAAACTATGGCTACACCTTC. It specifies CASGPEEGNYGYTF.

This chain joins TRBV6-1 and TRBJ2-5; no clear D. Germline V gene lookup returns CDR1 MNHNS and CDR2 SASEGT. Trimming removed 0 bases at V and 4 bases at J, with 9 bases between. This CDR3 is 14 amino acids long. The chain's CDR3 is CASSEAWASETQYF. In DNA, the CDR3 is TGTGCCAGCAGTGAAGCTTGGGCTTCAGAGACCCAGTACTTC.

In DNA, the CDR3 is TGTGCCAGCAGCCACCAGACAGGGGCGTCCAATTCACCCCTCCACTTT. Translating gives CASSHQTGASNSPLHF. The chain has TRBV5-6 and TRBJ1-6; 8 nucleotides line up with TRBD1. Germline CDR1 is SGHDT and CDR2 is YYEEEE. The J segment lost 7 bases and the V segment lost 4 bases, leaving 10 bases of the junction unmatched. The CDR3 is made up of 16 amino acids.

The chain employs TRBV11-2 and TRBJ1-1, with 8 bases fitting TRBD1. CDR1 is SGHAT and CDR2 is FQNNGV in the germline V gene. The CDR3 totals 14 residues. The V gene end was trimmed by 1 base and the J gene end by 5 bases; junction bases not matched to a gene: 3. CDR3 protein: CASSLATGATEAFF. Written as DNA, the CDR3 is TGTGCCAGCAGCTTAGCGACAGGGGCGACTGAAGCTTTCTTT. Filled out from reference TRBV11-2 and TRBJ1-1, the complete variable domain reads EAGVAQSPRYKIIEKRQSVAFWCNPISGHATLYWYQQILGQGPKLLIQFQNNGVVDDSQLPKDRFSAERLKGVDSTLKIQPAKLEDSAVYLCASSLATGATEAFFGQGTRLTVV.

The V gene is TRBV5-4, the J gene TRBJ1-3; weak D call: TRBD1 (5 bases). Germline CDR1 is SGHNT and CDR2 is YYREEE (reference sequence). This CDR3 spans 16 amino acids. V was cut by 0 bases and J by 3 bases, with 13 bases left in between. CDR3 DNA: TGTGCCAGCAGCTTGGAGGGGCCCCGACATGGAAACACCATATATTTT. Encoded protein: CASSLEGPRHGNTIYF.

The chain has TRBV5-8 and TRBJ1-2, with 7 bases identical to TRBD1. V trimming: 0 bases; J trimming: 7 bases; junction bases outside the gene matches: 9. CDR3 size: 15 residues. Germline-derived CDR1 and CDR2 are SGHTS and YDEGEE. CDR3 DNA sequence: TGTGCCAGCAGCTTGGACGAGGGGGCTATAGGTGGCTACACCTTC. Translated, it gives CASSLDEGAIGGYTF.

This clone was picked up a small number of times. V gene TRBV18 combines with J gene TRBJ1-3; a weak D match, TRBD1 (5 bases). Germline CDR1 and CDR2: KGHSH and LQKENI. The CDR3 has 15 amino acids. V lost 1 base to trimming and J lost 0 bases, with 7 bases between them. The CDR3: CASSPQGFSGNTIYF. The CDR3 DNA follows: TGTGCCAGCTCACCACAGGGGTTCTCTGGAAACACCATATATTTT. Variable domain in full (rest from reference TRBV18 and TRBJ1-3): NAGVMQNPRHLVRRRGQEARLRCSPMKGHSHVYWYRQLPEEGLKFMVYLQKENIIDESGMPKERFSAEFPKEGPSILRIQQVVRGDSAAYFCASSPQGFSGNTIYFGEGSWLTVV.

This clone was recorded a few times. The rearrangement links TRBV28 to TRBJ1-2; D ambiguous. CDR1 is MDHEN, CDR2 SYDVKM, per germline. This CDR3 has 15 residues. The germline V and J ends were trimmed by 1 base and 1 base, with 10 bases remaining between them. The CDR3 loop is CASSLLKPLNYGYTF. As DNA, the CDR3 is TGTGCCAGCAGTTTATTAAAGCCCCTTAACTATGGCTACACCTTC.

At least ten counts were recorded for this clone. The V call is TRBV7-3, the J call TRBJ2-6; the match to TRBD2 covers 7 bases. J gave up 0 bases and V 3 bases, and 14 bases lay outside the gene matches. Germline V gene lookup returns CDR1 SGHTA and CDR2 FQGTGA. The length of the CDR3 is 20 residues. This CDR3 is CASSFIFDPGGLSGANVLTF. The DNA for the CDR3 is TGTGCCAGCAGCTTTATTTTTGACCCGGGAGGCCTCTCTGGGGCCAACGTCCTGACTTTC.

The gene calls are TRBV6-1 and TRBJ2-2; a weak D match, TRBD1 (5 bases). This CDR3 spans 17 amino acids. V lost 2 bases to trimming and J lost 5 bases, with 18 bases between them. Germline-derived CDR1 and CDR2 are MNHNS and SASEGT. Written as DNA, the CDR3 is TGTGCCAGCAGTGAATGGGGCGTAGGTATGCGGACCGGGGAGCTGTTTTTT. It codes for CASSEWGVGMRTGELFF.

The chain recombines TRBV9 with TRBJ2-2; a possible D gene is TRBD2 (5 bases). CDR3 size: 15 residues. Trimming took off 1 base at V and 0 bases at J, with 7 bases between the two ends. Germline V gene lookup returns CDR1 SGDLS and CDR2 YYNGEE. CDR3 amino acids: CASSVSGANTGELFF. Written as DNA, the CDR3 is TGTGCCAGCAGCGTAAGCGGAGCGAACACCGGGGAGCTGTTTTTT.

The chain's CDR3 is CASSQSGGDRKNTEAFF. Written as DNA, the CDR3 is TGCGCCAGCAGTCAATCAGGGGGAGACAGAAAGAACACTGAAGCTTTCTTT. The V and J genes are TRBV23-1 and TRBJ1-1, with D possibly matching TRBD1 (6 bases). TRBV23-1 falls under the ORF class, with uncertain function. V was cut by 0 bases and J by 1 base, with 15 bases left in between. The CDR3 consists of 17 residues.

This clone occurred many times. The gene calls are TRBV11-2 and TRBJ2-7, with D maybe TRBD1 (6 bases). V was shortened by 0 bases and J by 4 bases, with 10 bases between the two germline ends. CDR1 SGHAT and CDR2 FQNNGV come from the germline V gene. The CDR3 sequence is 14 residues long. The CDR3: CASSLESGAYEQYV. CDR3 coding DNA: TGTGCCAGCAGCTTAGAATCAGGGGCTTACGAGCAGTACGTC.

This chain links TRBV19 with TRBJ1-5, with TRBD1 identical over 7 bases. Germline V gene data show CDR1 as LNHDA and CDR2 as SQIVND (reference sequence). After removal of 4 bases from V and 0 bases from J, the junction contained 9 bases not matched to a gene. This CDR3 has 17 amino acids. CDR3 DNA: TGTGCCAGTAGTAAAGGGACAGCAGATCATAGCAATCAGCCCCAGCATTTT. Protein sequence: CASSKGTADHSNQPQHF.

As concerns this clone: The junction departs from the called germline gene at one end, perhaps through a read error. This chain uses TRBV15 with TRBJ2-2, with 16 bases lining up with TRBD2. Per germline, CDR1 LNHNV and CDR2 YYDKDF (reference sequence). The CDR3 has 20 residues. The CDR3 nucleotides are TGTGCCACCAGCAGCAGAGATGGTGGGACTAGCGGGAGGGTAGACCGGGGAGCTGTTTTT. Translating it yields CATSSRDGGTSGRVDRGAVF.

This clone was observed a handful of times. This chain joins TRBV27 and TRBJ2-1, with TRBD1 matching over 8 bases. Per germline, CDR1 MNHEY and CDR2 SMNVEV (reference sequence). The V and J ends lost 8 bases and 9 bases, in that order; junction bases with no gene match: 18. This CDR3 spans 16 amino acids. The CDR3, as DNA: TGTGCCAGCCGTACCCCCTTAAGGGACAGGACGGGTGAGCAGTTCTTC. Translated, it gives CASRTPLRDRTGEQFF.

V is TRBV19 and J is TRBJ2-7; 11 bases fit TRBD1. Per germline, CDR1 LNHDA and CDR2 SQIVND (reference sequence). V shed 5 bases, J shed 7 bases, and the junction held 10 bases outside the gene matches. This CDR3 contains 15 residues. CDR3 sequence (DNA): TGTGCCAGTAGTCTCGGACAGGGGGCTTTCAGGGAGCAGTACTTC. Translating it yields CASSLGQGAFREQYF.

The chain combines TRBV28 with TRBJ2-1, with D uncertain. The CDR3 sequence is 8 residues long. Trimming removed 8 bases from V and 12 bases from J, with 5 bases in between. CDR1 MDHEN and CDR2 SYDVKM come from the germline V gene. The DNA of the CDR3 is TGTGCCAGCGGGCTGCAGTTCTTC. It codes for CASGLQFF. Full variable domain (remainder filled in from reference TRBV28 and TRBJ2-1): DVKVTQSSRYLVKRTGEKVFLECVQDMDHENMFWYRQDPGLGLRLIYFSYDVKMKEKGDIPEGYSVSREKKERFSLILESASTNQTSMYLCASGLQFFGPGTRLTVL.

This clone appeared a few times. CDR3 sequence (DNA): TGTGCCAGCAAGGGGCGGGATGCGGGGGAGCAGTACTTC. This gives the protein CASKGRDAGEQYF. J is TRBJ2-7 and V is TRBV6-5; D possibly corresponds to TRBD2 (6 bases). In germline, CDR1 is MNHEY, CDR2 SVGAGI. V shed 7 bases and J shed 7 bases, with 17 bases lying between them. This CDR3 region has 13 residues.

This rearrangement joins TRBV5-1 to TRBJ2-2; TRBD2 aligns across 9 bases. Germline-derived CDR1 and CDR2 are SGHRS and YFSETQ. This CDR3 is 16 amino acids long. V gave up 5 bases and J gave up 1 base; unmatched junction bases: 6. CDR3 coding DNA: TGCGCCAGCAGTTCTAGCGGGAAGTTGAACACCGGGGAGCTGTTTTTT. Translated: CASSSSGKLNTGELFF.

This clone was counted at least ten times. The J gene is TRBJ1-3, the V gene TRBV30; perhaps TRBD1 as D (5 bases). The V and J ends lost 8 bases and 2 bases respectively, with 13 bases between them. This CDR3 comprises 13 residues. CDR1 and CDR2 from the germline V gene are GTSNPN and SVGIG (reference sequence). The CDR3 region is CAQGPSAGNTIYF. The CDR3 DNA reads TGTGCCCAGGGCCCGAGCGCTGGAAACACCATATATTTT. Using reference TRBV30 and TRBJ1-3 for the parts outside the CDR3, the full variable domain is SQTIHQWPATLVQPVGSPLSLECTVEGTSNPNLYWYRQAAGRGLQLLFYSVGIGQISSEVPQNLSASRPQDRQFILSSKKLLLSDSGFYLCAQGPSAGNTIYFGEGSWLTVV.

This clone was seen only once. Here the CDR3 reads CAISYGGNTEAFF. CDR3 coding DNA: TGTGCCATCAGTTACGGAGGGAACACTGAAGCTTTCTTT. The chain combines TRBV10-3 with TRBJ1-1; D unclear. Germline values: CDR1 ENHRY, CDR2 SYGVKD. V was trimmed by 5 bases and J by 1 base, leaving 8 bases between them. This CDR3 comprises 13 residues.